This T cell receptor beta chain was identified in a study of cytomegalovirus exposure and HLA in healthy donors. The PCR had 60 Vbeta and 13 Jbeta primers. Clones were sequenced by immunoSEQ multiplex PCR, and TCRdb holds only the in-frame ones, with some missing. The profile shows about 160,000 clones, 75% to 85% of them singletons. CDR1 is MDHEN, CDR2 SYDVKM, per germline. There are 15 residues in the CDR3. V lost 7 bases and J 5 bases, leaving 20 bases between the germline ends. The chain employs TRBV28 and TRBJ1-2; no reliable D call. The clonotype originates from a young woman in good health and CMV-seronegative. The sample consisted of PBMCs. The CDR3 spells CASIPNSERTYGYTF. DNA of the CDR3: TGTGCCAGCATCCCAAACTCGGAGCGCACGTATGGCTACACCTTC.